The 14 T cell receptor beta chains below come from one sample, sequenced in a study of blood T cell repertoires in COVID-19. Using immunoSEQ multiplex PCR, the repertoire was profiled, and TCRdb retains in-frame clones only, with some absent. The data contain around 130,000 clones, 70% to 90% of them seen just once; the ten biggest clones take up 4% to 5.5%. The material sequenced was peripheral blood. The receptors shown here come from a middle-aged man with acute or convalescent COVID-19.

The CDR3 DNA reads TGTGCCTGGAGTCCTCTTGTCACCGGGGAGCTGTTTTTT. Translated, it gives CAWSPLVTGELFF. The J gene is TRBJ2-2, the V gene TRBV30, with D unclear. The CDR3 is 13 residues long. The V end was cut by 2 bases, the J end by 4 bases, with 8 bases between. Germline assignment: CDR1 GTSNPN and CDR2 SVGIG (reference sequence).

The chain combines TRBV7-9 with TRBJ2-6; no clear D gene. The germline V gene encodes CDR1 SEHNR and CDR2 FQNEAQ (reference sequence). The CDR3 has 10 amino acids. Between the trimmed V and J ends, which lost 10 bases and 11 bases, there was a span of 9 bases. The CDR3 here is CAIDEDVLTF. In nucleotides, the CDR3 is TGTGCCATAGATGAGGACGTCCTGACTTTC.

The rearrangement joins TRBV2 to TRBJ2-7, with 8 bases matching TRBD2. Germline-derived CDR1 and CDR2 are SNHLY and FYNNEI. J gave up 2 bases and V 7 bases, and 7 bases lay outside the gene matches. The CDR3 sequence is 14 residues long. CDR3 coding DNA: TGTGCCAGCAAGCGGGAGAGTGGCCCCTACGAGCAGTACTTC. It yields the protein CASKRESGPYEQYF.

The rearrangement uses TRBV6-1 and TRBJ2-7, with 8 bases fitting TRBD1. CDR1 MNHNS and CDR2 SASEGT come from the germline V gene. This CDR3 comprises 16 residues. V gave up 3 bases and J gave up 1 base; unmatched junction bases: 8. DNA for the CDR3: TGTGCCAGCAGTGACCCTCCAGGGGGCCTATCCTACGAGCAGTACTTC. Translation gives CASSDPPGGLSYEQYF.

The chain links TRBV11-1 to TRBJ2-1; possibly TRBD1 for D (6 bases). V lost 2 bases to trimming and J lost 0 bases, with 11 bases between them. This CDR3 spans 16 amino acids. CDR1 and CDR2 from the germline V gene are SGHAT and FQDESV (reference sequence). CDR3 region: CASSLITGSSYNEQFF. CDR3 bases: TGTGCCAGCAGCTTAATAACAGGGAGCTCCTACAATGAGCAGTTCTTC.

This clone was counted only a few times. The chain has TRBV6-1 and TRBJ1-1; D call uncertain. The CDR3 covers 16 residues. V gave up 2 bases and J gave up 0 bases, with 13 bases separating them. In germline, CDR1 is MNHNS, CDR2 SASEGT. The DNA for the CDR3 is TGTGCCAGCAGTGAAAGTAGATGGCGGTTGAACACTGAAGCTTTCTTT. It translates to CASSESRWRLNTEAFF.

In DNA, the CDR3 is TGTGCCAGCAGCTTAGAGAGGAGCAATGAGCAGTTCTTC. Protein sequence: CASSLERSNEQFF. This chain connects TRBV7-7 to TRBJ2-1; D remains ambiguous. This CDR3 contains 13 residues. Germline assignment: CDR1 SSHAT and CDR2 FNYEAQ (reference sequence). Trimming took 1 base from V and 6 from J, leaving 7 bases between them.

The chain couples TRBV5-1 to TRBJ2-1; TRBD2 agrees at 10 bases. Germline CDR1 SGHRS, CDR2 YFSETQ. V lost 3 bases and J lost 4; bases outside the gene matches: 4. The CDR3 is made up of 15 amino acids. The CDR3 protein is CASSSTSGAYNEQFF. The CDR3 nucleotides are TGCGCCAGCAGCTCAACTAGCGGGGCGTACAATGAGCAGTTCTTC.

The V gene is TRBV6-1, the J gene TRBJ1-3, with D uncertain. V shed 3 bases and J shed 4 bases, with 7 bases lying between them. From germline, CDR1 is MNHNS and CDR2 SASEGT. This CDR3 contains 13 residues. The CDR3 spells CASSESLGNTIYF. Here the CDR3 DNA reads TGTGCCAGCAGTGAGTCCCTGGGAAACACCATATATTTT.

This rearrangement joins TRBV6-1 to TRBJ2-5; tentatively, D is TRBD1 (6 bases). The ends were cut back, 11 bases at V and 5 bases at J, with 18 bases in the middle. In germline, CDR1 is MNHNS, CDR2 SASEGT. The CDR3 has 13 residues. CDR3 nucleotide sequence: TGTGCCGCCGCCGGGACAACCTCGGAGACCCAGTACTTC. This gives the protein CAAAGTTSETQYF.

V usage is TRBV12-3 or TRBV12-4 and J usage is TRBJ1-2; D perhaps matches TRBD1 (6 bases). The CDR3 covers 13 residues. V lost 4 bases and J 8 bases, leaving 14 bases between the germline ends. CDR3 in DNA: TGTGCCAGCAGTTATACAGGGTTTTTAGGCTACACCTTC. This gives the protein CASSYTGFLGYTF.

This chain links TRBV5-8 with TRBJ2-5; 10 bases line up with TRBD1. CDR3 length: 14 amino acids. Germline V gene lookup returns CDR1 SGHTS and CDR2 YDEGEE. The ends lost 0 bases at V and 4 bases at J; junction bases unmatched: 0. CDR3 sequence reads: CASSLGDRGETQYF. CDR3 coding DNA: TGTGCCAGCAGCTTGGGGGACAGGGGAGAGACCCAGTACTTC.

This clone has just a few counts. The gene calls are TRBV19 and TRBJ1-2, with TRBD1 matching over 12 bases. V shed 3 bases, J shed 4 bases, and the junction held 12 bases outside the gene matches. The germline V gene has CDR1 LNHDA and CDR2 SQIVND (reference sequence). The CDR3 has 18 amino acids. The CDR3, as DNA: TGTGCCAGTAGTATTGATGGGACAGGGGGCCCATATTCCTATGGCTACACCTTC. It yields the protein CASSIDGTGGPYSYGYTF.

The rearrangement joins TRBV7-9 to TRBJ2-5; D is unresolved. V lost 3 bases and J 2 bases, leaving 16 bases between the germline ends. Germline CDR1 is SEHNR and CDR2 is FQNEAQ (reference sequence). The CDR3 sequence is 16 residues long. CDR3: CASSFVHPGLQETQYF. DNA of the CDR3: TGTGCCAGCAGCTTCGTTCATCCAGGCCTGCAAGAGACCCAGTACTTC.